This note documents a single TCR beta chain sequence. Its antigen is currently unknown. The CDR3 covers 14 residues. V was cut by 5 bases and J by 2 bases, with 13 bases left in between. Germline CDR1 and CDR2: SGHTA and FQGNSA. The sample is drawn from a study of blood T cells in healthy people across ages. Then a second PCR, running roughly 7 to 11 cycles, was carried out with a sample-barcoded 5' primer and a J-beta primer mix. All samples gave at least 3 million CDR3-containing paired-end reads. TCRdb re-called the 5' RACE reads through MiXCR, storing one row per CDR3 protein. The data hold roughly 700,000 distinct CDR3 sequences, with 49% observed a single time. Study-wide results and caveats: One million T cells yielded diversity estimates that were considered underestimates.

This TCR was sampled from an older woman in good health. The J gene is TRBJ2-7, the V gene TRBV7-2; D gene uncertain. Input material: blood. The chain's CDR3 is CASSHGARAYEQYF. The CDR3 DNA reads TGTGCCAGCAGCCACGGAGCAAGGGCCTACGAGCAGTACTTC. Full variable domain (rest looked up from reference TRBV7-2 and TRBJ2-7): GAGVSQSPSNKVTEKGKDVELRCDPISGHTALYWYRQSLGQGLEFLIYFQGNSAPDKSGLPSDRFSAERTGGSVSTLTIQRTQQEDSAVYLCASSHGARAYEQYFGPGTRLTVT.